Listed below are T cell receptor beta chains from one sample, sequenced in a study of T-cell reconstitution after alpha-beta-depleted transplantation in children. TCRdb used MiXCR to reprocess the PCR reads, holding one entry per CDR3 protein. The data show approximately 100,000 distinct CDR3 sequences, 12% seen once. Sequencing was performed on PBMCs from the stem cell graft donor, taken from the stem cell graft. The receptors here all came from a human donor who donated a stem cell graft to a child with inherited bone marrow failure. The CDR3 runs from the conserved cysteine through the conserved F or W. Fields, in order: D gene, clone size, V gene, J gene, CDR3 protein, CDR3 DNA. A D gene is named only where the DNA matches it firmly. Part of the rows lack a size; the others show once, few, many or a class for expanded clones.

>-|many|TRBV24-1|TRBJ1-1
CATTKQFEAFF
TGTGCCACCACAAAACAGTTTGAAGCTTTCTTT
>TRBD1|many|TRBV5-1|TRBJ2-7
CASSLLGTGSEQYF
TGCGCCAGCAGCTTGCTGGGGACAGGGTCCGAGCAGTACTTC
>TRBD1|once|TRBV5-4|TRBJ1-1
CASSLGIGQGSTEAFF
TGTGCCAGCAGCTTGGGGATCGGACAGGGGAGCACTGAAGCTTTCTTT
>TRBD2|many|TRBV6-2/TRBV6-3|TRBJ2-5
CASSYPIRRGREETQYF
TGTGCCAGCAGTTACCCCATTCGACGCGGGAGAGAGGAGACCCAGTACTTC
>-|many|TRBV12-3/TRBV12-4|TRBJ1-1
CASSPGTSVAEAFF
TGTGCCAGCAGTCCCGGGACTTCAGTGGCTGAAGCTTTCTTT
>-|-|TRBV7-3|TRBJ1-1
CASSSKGQGMGQAFF
TGTGCCAGCAGCTCAAAGGGACAAGGGATGGGACAAGCTTTCTTT
>-|many|TRBV5-1|TRBJ2-7
CASTRGETYEQYF
TGCGCCAGCACCCGCGGCGAAACCTACGAGCAGTACTTC
>TRBD1|many|TRBV5-1|TRBJ2-1
CASSLPPPGQNEQFF
TGCGCCAGCAGCTTGCCCCCGCCGGGACAGAATGAGCAGTTCTTC
>TRBD1|many|TRBV5-1|TRBJ2-1
CASSWGAGTDSEQFF
TGCGCCAGCAGCTGGGGAGCCGGGACAGATAGTGAGCAGTTCTTC
>TRBD1|many|TRBV5-1|TRBJ2-7
CASSLGTGTGSYEQYF
TGCGCCAGCAGCTTGGGTACCGGGACAGGGAGCTACGAGCAGTACTTC
>TRBD2|-|TRBV20-1|TRBJ2-5
CSARTSGGPETQYF
TGCAGTGCCCGGACTAGCGGGGGGCCAGAGACCCAGTACTTC
>-|many|TRBV5-1|TRBJ2-2
CASSSVGSLNTGELFF
TGCGCCAGCAGTTCCGTGGGCTCCCTCAACACCGGGGAGCTGTTTTTT
>TRBD1|-|TRBV28|TRBJ1-4
CASSQTGLGEKLFF
TGTGCCAGCAGTCAGACAGGGCTGGGGGAAAAACTGTTTTTT
>-|many|TRBV7-2|TRBJ2-1
CASSFGPGDEQFF
TGTGCCAGCAGCTTCGGGCCCGGGGATGAGCAGTTCTTC
>-|many|TRBV7-9|TRBJ1-1
CASSLVQGKGEAFF
TGTGCCAGCAGCTTAGTCCAGGGGAAGGGTGAAGCTTTCTTT
>-|many|TRBV7-8|TRBJ2-7
CASSLAGTYSSYEQYF
TGTGCCAGCAGCTTAGCCGGGACCTATAGCTCCTACGAGCAGTACTTC
>-|-|TRBV4-3|TRBJ1-5
CASSQDWTPDHQPQHF
TGCGCCAGCAGCCAAGATTGGACCCCGGACCATCAGCCCCAGCATTTT
>-|many|TRBV15|TRBJ2-5
CATSRGPGREQETQYF
TGTGCCACCAGCAGAGGCCCCGGAAGGGAGCAAGAGACCCAGTACTTC
>TRBD2|many|TRBV2|TRBJ2-3
CASSEVREAGETDTQYF
TGTGCCAGCAGTGAAGTAAGGGAAGCGGGAGAAACAGATACGCAGTATTTT
>-|many|TRBV2|TRBJ2-1
CASSSTGTEQFF
TGTGCCAGCAGTTCCACGGGTACTGAGCAGTTCTTC
>TRBD2|many|TRBV7-2|TRBJ2-3
CASSSWTSGTDTQYF
TGTGCCAGCAGCTCCTGGACTAGCGGCACAGATACGCAGTATTTT
>TRBD1|-|TRBV18|TRBJ1-2
CASSPTTGGATNYGYTF
TGTGCCAGCTCACCTACAACAGGGGGCGCGACTAACTATGGCTACACCTTC
>-|many|TRBV20-1|TRBJ1-4
CSASKAAATNEKLFF
TGCAGTGCTAGTAAGGCAGCAGCAACTAATGAAAAACTGTTTTTT
>TRBD1|many|TRBV27|TRBJ2-7
CASSLGQGRGEQYF
TGTGCCAGCAGTTTGGGACAGGGACGGGGCGAGCAGTACTTC
>TRBD1|few|TRBV5-1|TRBJ2-7
CASSLGDRAFSDEQYF
TGCGCCAGCAGCTTGGGGGACAGGGCCTTTTCGGACGAGCAGTACTTC
>TRBD2|many|TRBV6-6|TRBJ2-7
CASSGGTTYEQYF
TGTGCCAGCAGTGGGGGGACTACCTACGAGCAGTACTTC
>TRBD2|-|TRBV5-1|TRBJ2-1
CASSKGLAGGFAYNEQFF
TGCGCCAGCAGCAAAGGACTAGCGGGGGGCTTCGCCTACAATGAGCAGTTCTTC
>TRBD1|many|TRBV4-2|TRBJ2-7
CASSRLSGRDRSSYEQYF
TGTGCCAGCAGTCGGCTTAGCGGCAGGGACAGGAGCTCCTACGAGCAGTACTTC
>-|many|TRBV4-3|TRBJ2-7
CASSHFPDRGYEQYF
TGCGCCAGCAGCCACTTTCCCGACAGAGGCTACGAGCAGTACTTC
>-|many|TRBV7-2|TRBJ2-1
CASSFNNEQFF
TGTGCCAGCAGCTTTAACAATGAGCAGTTCTTC
>TRBD1|many|TRBV4-3|TRBJ2-7
CASSRGQGNYEQYF
TGCGCCAGCAGTCGGGGACAGGGGAACTACGAGCAGTACTTC
>-|many|TRBV28|TRBJ2-3
CASRSDRHTQYF
TGTGCCAGCAGATCCGACAGGCATACGCAGTATTTT
>-|many|TRBV20-1|TRBJ1-2
CSAFLSEAANYGYTF
TGCAGTGCCTTCCTGTCAGAGGCAGCTAACTATGGCTACACCTTC
>TRBD1|-|TRBV11-1|TRBJ1-1
CASSRTGGVNTEAFF
TGTGCCAGCAGCCGGACAGGCGGAGTGAACACTGAAGCTTTCTTT
>-|many|TRBV20-1|TRBJ2-4
CSASPGAKNIQYF
TGCAGTGCTAGCCCCGGGGCCAAAAACATTCAGTACTTC
>-|many|TRBV20-1|TRBJ2-2
CSARRPRTGELFF
TGCAGTGCTAGAAGACCGCGCACCGGGGAGCTGTTTTTT
>-|-|TRBV7-2|TRBJ2-5
CASSLGQRGGETQYF
TGTGCCAGCAGCTTGGGGCAAAGAGGGGGAGAGACCCAGTACTTC